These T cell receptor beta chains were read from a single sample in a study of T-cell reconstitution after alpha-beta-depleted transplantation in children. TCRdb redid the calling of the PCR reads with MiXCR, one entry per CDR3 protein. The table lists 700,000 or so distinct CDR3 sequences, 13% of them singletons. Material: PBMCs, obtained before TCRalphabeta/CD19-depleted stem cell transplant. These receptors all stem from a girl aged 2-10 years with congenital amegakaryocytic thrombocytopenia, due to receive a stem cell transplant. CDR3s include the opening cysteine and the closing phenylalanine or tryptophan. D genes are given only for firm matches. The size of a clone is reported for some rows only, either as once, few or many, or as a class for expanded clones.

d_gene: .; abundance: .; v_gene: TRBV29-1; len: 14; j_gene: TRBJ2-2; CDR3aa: CSVEKGRDTGELFF; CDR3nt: TGCAGCGTTGAAAAGGGTAGAGACACCGGGGAGCTGTTTTTT
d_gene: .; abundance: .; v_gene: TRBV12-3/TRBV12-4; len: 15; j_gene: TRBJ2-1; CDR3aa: CASSFRASTYNEQFF; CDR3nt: TGTGCCAGCAGTTTTCGAGCGTCCACCTACAATGAGCAGTTCTTC
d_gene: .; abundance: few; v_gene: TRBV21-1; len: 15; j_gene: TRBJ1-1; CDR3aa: CASSKMRQGNTEAFF; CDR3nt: TGTGCCAGCAGCAAAATGCGGCAGGGGAACACTGAAGCTTTCTTT
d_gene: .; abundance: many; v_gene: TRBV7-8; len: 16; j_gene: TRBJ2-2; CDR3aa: CASSLDPGANTGELFF; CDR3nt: TGTGCCAGCAGCTTAGATCCGGGAGCGAACACCGGGGAGCTGTTTTTT
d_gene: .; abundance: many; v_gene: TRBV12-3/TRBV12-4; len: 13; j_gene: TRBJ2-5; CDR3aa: CASSFGLRETQYF; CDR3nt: TGTGCCAGCAGTTTCGGTCTAAGGGAGACCCAGTACTTC
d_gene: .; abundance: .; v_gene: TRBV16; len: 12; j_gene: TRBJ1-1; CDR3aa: CASSPSRLEAFF; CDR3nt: TGTGCCAGCAGCCCGTCTCGGCTTGAAGCTTTCTTT
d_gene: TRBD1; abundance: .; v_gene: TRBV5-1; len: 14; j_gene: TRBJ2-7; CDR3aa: CASSPGGASGEQYF; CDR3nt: TGCGCCAGCAGCCCAGGGGGAGCCAGCGGCGAGCAGTACTTC
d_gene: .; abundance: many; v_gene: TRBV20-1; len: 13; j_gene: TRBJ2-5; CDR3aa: CSARDQLLETQYF; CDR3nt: TGCAGTGCTAGAGATCAGCTGCTAGAGACCCAGTACTTC
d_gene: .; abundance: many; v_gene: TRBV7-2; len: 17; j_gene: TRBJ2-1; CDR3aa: CASSLSPLGGVSDEQFF; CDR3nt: TGTGCCAGCAGCTTATCCCCCCTGGGGGGTGTTTCGGATGAGCAGTTCTTC
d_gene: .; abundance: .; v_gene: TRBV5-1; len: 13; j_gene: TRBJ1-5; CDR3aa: CASSLDPGKAQHF; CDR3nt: TGCGCCAGCAGCTTGGATCCCGGGAAGGCCCAGCATTTT
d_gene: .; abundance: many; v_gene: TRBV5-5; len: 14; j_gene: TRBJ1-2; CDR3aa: CASSLARTGYGYTF; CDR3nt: TGTGCCAGCAGCTTAGCGAGAACAGGCTATGGCTACACCTTC
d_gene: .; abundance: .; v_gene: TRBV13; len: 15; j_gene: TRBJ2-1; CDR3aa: CASSLPWTSYNEQFF; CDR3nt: TGTGCCAGCAGCTTACCCTGGACCAGCTACAATGAGCAGTTCTTC
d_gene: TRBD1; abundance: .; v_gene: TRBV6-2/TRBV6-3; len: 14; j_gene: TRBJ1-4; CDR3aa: CASRWDRTNEKLFF; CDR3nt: TGTGCCAGCAGATGGGACAGAACTAATGAAAAACTGTTTTTT
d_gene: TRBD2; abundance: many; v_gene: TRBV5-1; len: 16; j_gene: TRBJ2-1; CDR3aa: CASSLARLAGNNEQFF; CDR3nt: TGCGCCAGTAGCTTGGCCCGGCTAGCGGGAAACAATGAGCAGTTCTTC
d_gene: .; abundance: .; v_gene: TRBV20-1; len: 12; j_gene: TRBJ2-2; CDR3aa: CSARDQAEELLF; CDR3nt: TGCAGTGCTAGAGACCAGGCGGAGGAGCTGCTTTTT
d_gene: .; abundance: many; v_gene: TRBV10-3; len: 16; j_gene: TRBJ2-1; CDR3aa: CAIGASPVAETNEQFF; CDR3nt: TGTGCCATCGGAGCCTCTCCAGTAGCGGAAACCAATGAGCAGTTCTTC